These 16 T cell receptor beta chains were sequenced from one sample in a study of cytomegalovirus exposure and HLA in healthy donors. PCR used 60 Vbeta primers and 13 Jbeta primers. The repertoire was sequenced with immunoSEQ multiplex PCR; TCRdb's copy has only in-frame clones and lacks some. The sample records 170,000 or so clones, about four fifths being singletons. The sequenced sample was PBMCs. The receptors originated from a man in his fifties or sixties in good health and CMV-seronegative.

The chain combines TRBV4-2 with TRBJ1-2, with D perhaps matching TRBD1 (6 bases). CDR3 length: 14 residues. The germline V and J ends were trimmed by 4 bases and 9 bases, with 18 bases remaining between them. Germline V lookup: CDR1 LGHNA, CDR2 YNFKEQ. The CDR3 region is CASSPKRGGSSYTF. The CDR3 bases are TGTGCCAGCAGCCCCAAGAGGGGGGGTAGTAGCTACACCTTC.

This clone occurred a few times. The chain combines TRBV4-3 with TRBJ1-5; 9 bases line up with TRBD1. J lost 5 bases, V lost 1 base, and 3 bases had no gene match. This CDR3 comprises 15 residues. Germline V CDR1 and CDR2: LGHNA, YSLEER. The CDR3 bases are TGCGCCAGCAGCCAAGCGGGACAGGGAGATCAGCCCCAGCATTTT. Encoded protein: CASSQAGQGDQPQHF.

In its sample, this clone was seen a few times. The rearrangement uses TRBV5-1 and TRBJ1-2; 9 bases map to TRBD1. After removal of 0 bases from V and 0 bases from J, the junction contained 6 bases not matched to a gene. This CDR3 spans 17 amino acids. CDR1 SGHRS and CDR2 YFSETQ come from the germline V gene. CDR3 loop: CASSLGDRARSNYGYTF. The CDR3 nucleotides read TGCGCCAGCAGCTTGGGGGACAGGGCCCGATCTAACTATGGCTACACCTTC.

The chain has TRBV9 and TRBJ2-3; TRBD2 might be the D (5 bases). Germline V gene data show CDR1 as SGDLS and CDR2 as YYNGEE. CDR3 length: 16 residues. V was trimmed by 0 bases and J by 1 base, leaving 12 bases between them. In nucleotides, the CDR3 is TGTGCCAGCAGCGTAGACGTCGGGGTTGGCACAGATACGCAGTATTTT. Encoded protein: CASSVDVGVGTDTQYF. Using reference TRBV9 and TRBJ2-3 for the parts outside the CDR3, the full variable domain is DSGVTQTPKHLITATGQRVTLRCSPRSGDLSVYWYQQSLDQGLQFLIQYYNGEERAKGNILERFSAQQFPDLHSELNLSSLELGDSALYFCASSVDVGVGTDTQYFGPGTRLTVL.

This rearrangement joins TRBV19 to TRBJ2-3, with a possible D match to TRBD1 (6 bases). CDR1 is LNHDA, CDR2 SQIVND, per germline (reference sequence). This CDR3 spans 16 amino acids. Trimming took 7 bases from V and 1 from J, leaving 18 bases between them. Here the CDR3 DNA reads TGTGCCAGTACCCCGACCGGGACAAGGGGCACAGATACGCAGTATTTT. Amino acid sequence: CASTPTGTRGTDTQYF.

This chain connects TRBV7-8 to TRBJ1-2; D possibly corresponds to TRBD1 (6 bases). The CDR3 is 19 residues long. Germline V CDR1 and CDR2: SGHVS, FQNEAQ. V was clipped by 1 base and J by 6 bases, with 27 bases between them. CDR3: CASSLEIRGVLPGHDGYTF. CDR3 nucleotide sequence: TGTGCCAGCAGCTTAGAAATCAGGGGAGTCCTACCTGGTCATGATGGCTACACCTTC.

The chain joins TRBV5-4 to TRBJ2-1, with TRBD2 matching 16 bases. The V segment lost 6 bases and the J segment 8 bases; nucleotides outside the gene matches: 5. The CDR3 consists of 15 residues. The germline CDR1 and CDR2 sequences are SGHNT and YYREEE (reference sequence). CDR3: CASTTGTSGRDEQFF. The DNA of the CDR3 is TGTGCCAGCACCACCGGGACTAGCGGGAGGGATGAGCAGTTCTTC.

This chain links TRBV6-5 with TRBJ1-3, with 9 bases lining up with TRBD1. Trimming cost V 5 bases and J 4 bases; bases outside gene matches: 6. This CDR3 region has 15 residues. Germline assignment: CDR1 MNHEY and CDR2 SVGAGI. The CDR3 DNA follows: TGTGCCAGCAGTCAACAGGGGGCGGTCGGAAACACCATATATTTT. Residues: CASSQQGAVGNTIYF.

CDR3 DNA: TGCAGCGTTACAGGGACAGTCGCTTTCTTT. Translated: CSVTGTVAFF. This chain links TRBV29-1 with TRBJ1-1, with 7 nucleotides matching TRBD1. The CDR3 length is 10 residues. Trimming took 5 bases from V and 11 from J; bases not matched to a gene: 5. CDR1 is SQVTM, CDR2 ANQGSEA, per germline. The variable domain in full, completed from reference TRBV29-1 and TRBJ1-1, reads SAVISQKPSRDICQRGTSLTIQCQVDSQVTMMFWYRQQPGQSLTLIATANQGSEATYESGFVIDKFPISRPNLTFSTLTVSNMSPEDSSIYLCSVTGTVAFFGQGTRLTVV.

This clone has a single count. The V call is TRBV2, the J call TRBJ2-3; perhaps TRBD1 as D (7 bases). This CDR3 region has 14 residues. Between the trimmed V and J ends, which lost 8 bases and 4 bases, there was a span of 16 bases. CDR1 and CDR2 from the germline V gene are SNHLY and FYNNEI. The CDR3 sequence is CASSREQGPDTQYF. As DNA, the CDR3 is TGTGCCAGCTCGCGGGAACAGGGGCCAGATACGCAGTATTTT.

The chain has TRBV7-8 and TRBJ2-7; TRBD2 matches at 14 bases. This CDR3 region has 16 residues. The germline CDR1 and CDR2 sequences are SGHVS and FQNEAQ. The trim removed 5 bases at V and 6 bases at J, leaving 9 bases unmatched. The CDR3 coding sequence is TGTGCCAGCAGCGGAGGAGGACTAGCGGGAGGTTCCGAGCAGTACTTC. This encodes CASSGGGLAGGSEQYF.

The gene calls are TRBV12-5 and TRBJ2-3; D is unclear. Trimming shortened V by 8 bases and J by 0 bases, and 6 bases separated the two germline ends. The CDR3 has 12 amino acids. Germline V gene sequence: CDR1 LGHNT, CDR2 FRNRAP. Here the CDR3 reads CASSTSTDTQYF. CDR3 in DNA: TGTGCTAGTTCAACTAGCACAGATACGCAGTATTTT.

This clone has just a few counts. V and J are TRBV5-4 and TRBJ2-7, with 8 bases that match TRBD1. Germline V gives CDR1 SGHNT, CDR2 YYREEE (reference sequence). Losses at the gene ends were 0 bases for V and 4 bases for J; bases not matched to a gene: 9. CDR3 length: 16 residues. This CDR3 is CASSLGRQGISYEQYF. In DNA form, the CDR3 reads TGTGCCAGCAGCTTGGGTAGACAGGGGATCTCTTACGAGCAGTACTTC.

There are a few counts of this clone. The V and J genes are TRBV7-9 and TRBJ1-1; 7 positions agree with TRBD1. V was clipped by 1 base and J by 10 bases; unmatched bases: 9. The germline CDR1 and CDR2 sequences are SEHNR and FQNEAQ (reference sequence). The CDR3 length is 14 residues. The DNA of the CDR3 is TGTGCCAGCAGCTTAGAGGTAGTCACAGGGGCAGCTTTCTTT. It translates to CASSLEVVTGAAFF.

There are a few counts of this clone. The rearrangement uses TRBV2 and TRBJ2-7; D perhaps matches TRBD1 (5 bases). Trimming cost V 5 bases and J 3 bases, with 5 bases left between them. Germline CDR1 is SNHLY and CDR2 is FYNNEI. The CDR3 consists of 11 residues. CDR3 nucleotides: TGTGCCAGCAGTCAGGGCTACGAGCAGTACTTC. This codes for CASSQGYEQYF.

This clone was observed a handful of times. The V call is TRBV9, the J call TRBJ2-1; the match to TRBD2 covers 9 bases. Germline assignment: CDR1 SGDLS and CDR2 YYNGEE. Trimming at V came to 0 bases and at J to 12 bases, leaving 10 bases not matched to a gene. The CDR3 runs 15 residues. CDR3 sequence (DNA): TGTGCCAGCAGCGTAGCCGGGACTAGCCCAATTGGGCAGTTCTTC. The encoded protein is CASSVAGTSPIGQFF. The full variable domain, its missing parts supplied by reference TRBV9 and TRBJ2-1, is DSGVTQTPKHLITATGQRVTLRCSPRSGDLSVYWYQQSLDQGLQFLIQYYNGEERAKGNILERFSAQQFPDLHSELNLSSLELGDSALYFCASSVAGTSPIGQFFGPGTRLTVL.